This T cell receptor (beta chain) was observed in a study of T cells in Graves' hyperthyroidism and ophthalmopathy. Per the germline V gene, CDR1 is MNHEY and CDR2 is SVGEGT. This CDR3 has 17 amino acids. Trimming cost V 0 bases and J 3 bases; bases outside gene matches: 7. A lack of ophthalmopathy progression within 18 months defined stable Graves' hyperthyroidism. Hyperthyroidism was newly diagnosed in patients aged 18 to 65 (duration under 2 months). Template material for amplifying TCR beta CDR3 regions consisted of RNA transcripts. The study used the HTBI primer set for a first-round RT-PCR of the TCR CDR3. From the multiplex PCR reads, TCRdb called clonotypes with MiXCR, one entry per CDR3 protein. The table records 650,000 to 750,000 distinct CDR3 sequences, approximately 14% of them present only once.

The chain combines TRBV6-2 or TRBV6-3 with TRBJ2-7, with 11 nucleotides matching TRBD2. This TCR was sampled from a woman younger than 30 with Graves' hyperthyroidism. Sequenced input: blood. The CDR3 here is CASSYSITSGSLYEQYF. The DNA of the CDR3 is TGTGCCAGCAGTTACTCCATAACTAGCGGGAGTCTCTACGAGCAGTACTTC.